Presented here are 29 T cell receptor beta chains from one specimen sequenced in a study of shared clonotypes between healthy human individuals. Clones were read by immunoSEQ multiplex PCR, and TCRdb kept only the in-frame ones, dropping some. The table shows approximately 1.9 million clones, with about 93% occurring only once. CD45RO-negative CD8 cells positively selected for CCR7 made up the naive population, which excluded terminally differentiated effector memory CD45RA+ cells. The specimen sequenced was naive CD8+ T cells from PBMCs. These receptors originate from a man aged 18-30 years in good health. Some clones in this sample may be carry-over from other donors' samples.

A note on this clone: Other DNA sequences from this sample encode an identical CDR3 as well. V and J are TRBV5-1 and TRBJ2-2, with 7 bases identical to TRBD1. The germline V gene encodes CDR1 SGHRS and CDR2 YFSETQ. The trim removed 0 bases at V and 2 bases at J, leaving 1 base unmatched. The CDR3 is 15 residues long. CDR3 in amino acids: CASSLEGANTGELFF. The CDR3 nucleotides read TGCGCCAGCAGCTTGGAGGGGGCTAACACCGGGGAGCTGTTTTTT. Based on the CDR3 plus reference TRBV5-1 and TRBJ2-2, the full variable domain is KAGVTQTPRYLIKTRGQQVTLSCSPISGHRSVSWYQQTPGQGLQFLFEYFSETQRNKGNFPGRFSGRQFSNSRSEMNVSTLELGDSALYLCASSLEGANTGELFFGEGSRLTVL.

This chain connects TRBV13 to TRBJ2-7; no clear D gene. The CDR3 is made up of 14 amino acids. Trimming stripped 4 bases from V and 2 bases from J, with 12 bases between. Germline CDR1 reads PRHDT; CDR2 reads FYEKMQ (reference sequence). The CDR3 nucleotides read TGTGCCAGCAGCTCCCCGAAAGACACCTACGAGCAGTACTTC. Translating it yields CASSSPKDTYEQYF.

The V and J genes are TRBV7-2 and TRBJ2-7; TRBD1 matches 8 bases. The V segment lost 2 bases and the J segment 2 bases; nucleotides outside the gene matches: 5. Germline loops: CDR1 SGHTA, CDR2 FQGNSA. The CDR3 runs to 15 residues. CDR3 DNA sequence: TGTGCCAGCAGCTTATTTCCGGGACAGGCCTACGAGCAGTACTTC. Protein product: CASSLFPGQAYEQYF.

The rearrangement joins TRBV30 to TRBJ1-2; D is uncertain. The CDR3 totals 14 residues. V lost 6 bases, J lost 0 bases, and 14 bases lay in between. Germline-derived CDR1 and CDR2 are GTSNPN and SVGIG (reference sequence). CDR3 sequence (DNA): TGTGCCTGCCAGGAACCCCCCGCTAACTATGGCTACACCTTC. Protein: CACQEPPANYGYTF.

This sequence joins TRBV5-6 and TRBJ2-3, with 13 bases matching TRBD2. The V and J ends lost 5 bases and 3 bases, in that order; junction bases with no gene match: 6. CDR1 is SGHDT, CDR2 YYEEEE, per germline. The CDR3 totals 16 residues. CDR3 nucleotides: TGTGCCAGCAGTACTCGGACTAGCGGGGGAACAGATACGCAGTATTTT. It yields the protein CASSTRTSGGTDTQYF.

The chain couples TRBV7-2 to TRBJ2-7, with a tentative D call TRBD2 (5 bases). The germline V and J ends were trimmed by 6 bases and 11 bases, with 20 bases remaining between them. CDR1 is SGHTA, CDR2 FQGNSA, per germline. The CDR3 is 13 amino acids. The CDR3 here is CASSLEVSSEEYF. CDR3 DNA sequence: TGTGCCAGCAGTCTAGAGGTCAGTAGCGAAGAGTACTTC.

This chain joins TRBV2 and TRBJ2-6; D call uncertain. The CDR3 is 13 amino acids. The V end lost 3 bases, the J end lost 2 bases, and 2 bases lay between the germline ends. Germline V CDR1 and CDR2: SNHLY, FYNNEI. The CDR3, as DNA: TGTGCCAGCAGTGAGCCTGGGGCCAACGTCCTGACTTTC. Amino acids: CASSEPGANVLTF. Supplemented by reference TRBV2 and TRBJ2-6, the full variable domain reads EPEVTQTPSHQVTQMGQEVILRCVPISNHLYFYWYRQILGQKVEFLVSFYNNEISEKSEIFDDQFSVERPDGSNFTLKIRSTKLEDSAMYFCASSEPGANVLTFGAGSRLTVL.

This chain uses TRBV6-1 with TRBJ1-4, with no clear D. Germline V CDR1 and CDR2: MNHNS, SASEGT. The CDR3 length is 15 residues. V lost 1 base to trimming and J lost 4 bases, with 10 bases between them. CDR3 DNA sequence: TGTGCCAGCAGTGAAGATAACGGATATAATGAAAAACTGTTTTTT. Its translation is CASSEDNGYNEKLFF.

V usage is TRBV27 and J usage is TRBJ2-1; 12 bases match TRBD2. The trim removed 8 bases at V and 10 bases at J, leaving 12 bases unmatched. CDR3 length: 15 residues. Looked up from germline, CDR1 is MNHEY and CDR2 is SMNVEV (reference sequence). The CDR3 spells CASFWTSGNIGEQFF. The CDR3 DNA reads TGTGCCAGCTTTTGGACTAGCGGGAATATCGGGGAGCAGTTCTTC.

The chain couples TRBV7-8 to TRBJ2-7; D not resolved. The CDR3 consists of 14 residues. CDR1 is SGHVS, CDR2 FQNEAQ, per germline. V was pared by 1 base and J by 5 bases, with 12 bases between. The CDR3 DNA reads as TGTGCCAGCAGCTTAGAACAAGAATTCGACGAGCAGTACTTC. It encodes CASSLEQEFDEQYF. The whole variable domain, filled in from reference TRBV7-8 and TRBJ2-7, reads GAGVSQSPRYKVAKRGQDVALRCDPISGHVSLFWYQQALGQGPEFLTYFQNEAQLDKSGLPSDRFFAERPEGSVSTLKIQRTQQEDSAVYLCASSLEQEFDEQYFGPGTRLTVT.

CDR3 nucleotides: TGTGCCAGCAGTCCGACGAGCTCCTACGAGCAGTACTTC. Translation: CASSPTSSYEQYF. The chain is built from TRBV27 and TRBJ2-7; D gene uncertain. There are 13 residues in the CDR3. The V and J ends lost 5 bases and 0 bases respectively, with 8 bases between them. Germline V CDR1 and CDR2: MNHEY, SMNVEV (reference sequence).

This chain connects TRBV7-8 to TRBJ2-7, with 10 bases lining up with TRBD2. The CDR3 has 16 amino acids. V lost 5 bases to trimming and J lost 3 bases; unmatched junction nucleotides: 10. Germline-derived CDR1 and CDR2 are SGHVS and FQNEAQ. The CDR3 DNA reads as TGTGCCAGCAGCCCCACCCTAGCGGGAGCTAGCTACGAGCAGTACTTC. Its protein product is CASSPTLAGASYEQYF.

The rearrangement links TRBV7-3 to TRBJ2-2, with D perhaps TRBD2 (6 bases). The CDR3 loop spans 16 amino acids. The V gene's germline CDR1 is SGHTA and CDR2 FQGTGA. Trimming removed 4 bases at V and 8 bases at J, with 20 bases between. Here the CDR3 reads CASSSDTTSIIGELFF. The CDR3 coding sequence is TGTGCCAGCAGCTCCGATACGACTAGTATTATTGGGGAGCTGTTTTTT.

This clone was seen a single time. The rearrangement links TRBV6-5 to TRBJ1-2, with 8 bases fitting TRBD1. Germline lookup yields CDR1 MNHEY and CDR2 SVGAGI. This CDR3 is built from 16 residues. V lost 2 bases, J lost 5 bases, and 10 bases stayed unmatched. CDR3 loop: CASSYLAGGPSYGYTF. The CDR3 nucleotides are TGTGCCAGCAGTTACCTTGCAGGGGGCCCCAGTTATGGCTACACCTTC.

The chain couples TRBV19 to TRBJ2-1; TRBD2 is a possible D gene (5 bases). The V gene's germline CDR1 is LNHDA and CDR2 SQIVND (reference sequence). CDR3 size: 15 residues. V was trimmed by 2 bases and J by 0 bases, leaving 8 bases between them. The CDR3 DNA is TGTGCCAGTAGTATAAAAGCGGTCTCCTACAATGAGCAGTTCTTC. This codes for CASSIKAVSYNEQFF.

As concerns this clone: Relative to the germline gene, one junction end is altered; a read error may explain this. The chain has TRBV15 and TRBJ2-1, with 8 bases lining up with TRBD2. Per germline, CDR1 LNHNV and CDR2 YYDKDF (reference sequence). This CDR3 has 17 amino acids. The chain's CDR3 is CATSGEGESGSHNEQFF. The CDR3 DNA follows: TGTGCCACCAGCGGAGAGGGGGAGAGCGGGAGTCACAATGAGCAGTTCTTC.

The CDR3, as DNA: TGCGCCAGCAGTGACCTGAGAGGGTCTAGCCACGAGCAGTACTTC. Its translation is CASSDLRGSSHEQYF. This chain connects TRBV10-1 to TRBJ2-7, with D possibly being TRBD2 (5 bases). The V gene's germline CDR1 is WNHNN and CDR2 SYGVQD (reference sequence). CDR3 length equals 15 residues. V gave up 3 bases and J gave up 5 bases, with 17 bases separating them.

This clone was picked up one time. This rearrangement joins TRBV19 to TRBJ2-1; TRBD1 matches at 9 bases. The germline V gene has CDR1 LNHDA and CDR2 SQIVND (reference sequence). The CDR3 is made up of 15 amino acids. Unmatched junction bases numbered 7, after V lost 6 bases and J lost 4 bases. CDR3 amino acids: CASRATGGNYNEQFF. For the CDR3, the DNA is TGTGCCAGTAGGGCGACAGGGGGGAATTACAATGAGCAGTTCTTC.

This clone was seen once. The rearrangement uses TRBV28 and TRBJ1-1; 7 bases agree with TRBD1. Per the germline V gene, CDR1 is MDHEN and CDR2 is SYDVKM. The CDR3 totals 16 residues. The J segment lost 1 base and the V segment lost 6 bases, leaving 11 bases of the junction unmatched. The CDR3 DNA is TGTGCCAGCAGACAACTAGGGGGCGCAGAGAACACTGAAGCTTTCTTT. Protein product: CASRQLGGAENTEAFF.

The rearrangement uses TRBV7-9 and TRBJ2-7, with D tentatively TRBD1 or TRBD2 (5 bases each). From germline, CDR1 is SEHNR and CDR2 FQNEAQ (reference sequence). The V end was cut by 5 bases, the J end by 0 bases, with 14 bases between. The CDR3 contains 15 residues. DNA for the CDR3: TGTGCCAGCAGCACCCGGGACGTAAGCTCCTACGAGCAGTACTTC. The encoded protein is CASSTRDVSSYEQYF.

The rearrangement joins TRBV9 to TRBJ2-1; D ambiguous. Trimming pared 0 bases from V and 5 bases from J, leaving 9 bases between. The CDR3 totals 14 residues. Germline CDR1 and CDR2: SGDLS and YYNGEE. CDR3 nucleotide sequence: TGTGCCAGCAGCGTAGAGCCTGGACACAATGAGCAGTTCTTC. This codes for CASSVEPGHNEQFF.

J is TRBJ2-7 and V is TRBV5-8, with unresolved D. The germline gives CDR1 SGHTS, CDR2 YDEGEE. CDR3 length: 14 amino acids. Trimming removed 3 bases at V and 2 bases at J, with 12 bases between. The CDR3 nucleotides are TGTGCCAGCAGCTCCGCAGGTATCCCCTACGAGCAGTACTTC. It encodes CASSSAGIPYEQYF. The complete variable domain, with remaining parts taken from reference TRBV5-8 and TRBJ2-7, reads EAGVTQSPTHLIKTRGQQATLRCSPISGHTSVYWYQQALGLGLQFLLWYDEGEERNRGNFPPRFSGRQFPNYSSELNVNALELEDSALYLCASSSAGIPYEQYFGPGTRLTVT.

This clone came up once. This CDR3 reads CASSLQGGVTYNEQFF. As DNA, the CDR3 is TGCGCCAGCAGCTTGCAGGGCGGGGTGACCTACAATGAGCAGTTCTTC. This sequence joins TRBV5-1 and TRBJ2-1, with D possibly matching TRBD2 (6 bases). The CDR3 is 16 residues long. Trimming removed 1 base from V and 2 bases from J, with 13 bases in between. Germline V gene data show CDR1 as SGHRS and CDR2 as YFSETQ.

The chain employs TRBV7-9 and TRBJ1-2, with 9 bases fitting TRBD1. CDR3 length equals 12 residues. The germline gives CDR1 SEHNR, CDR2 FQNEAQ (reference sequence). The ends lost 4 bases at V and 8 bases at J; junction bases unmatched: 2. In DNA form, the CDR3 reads TGTGCCAGCAGCTCACAGGGGGCGGGCTACACCTTC. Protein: CASSSQGAGYTF.

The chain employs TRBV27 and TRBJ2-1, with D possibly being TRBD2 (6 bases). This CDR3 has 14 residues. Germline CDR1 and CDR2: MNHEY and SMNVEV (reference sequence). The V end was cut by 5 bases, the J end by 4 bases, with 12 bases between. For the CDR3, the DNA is TGTGCCAGCAGTCCGGGACTTAATTACAATGAGCAGTTCTTC. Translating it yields CASSPGLNYNEQFF.

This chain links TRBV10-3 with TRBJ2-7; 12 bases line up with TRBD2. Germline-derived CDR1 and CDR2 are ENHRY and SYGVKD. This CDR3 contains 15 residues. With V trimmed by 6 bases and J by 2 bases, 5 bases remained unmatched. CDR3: CAISPTSGGAYEQYF. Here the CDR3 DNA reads TGTGCCATCAGCCCGACTAGCGGGGGAGCCTACGAGCAGTACTTC.

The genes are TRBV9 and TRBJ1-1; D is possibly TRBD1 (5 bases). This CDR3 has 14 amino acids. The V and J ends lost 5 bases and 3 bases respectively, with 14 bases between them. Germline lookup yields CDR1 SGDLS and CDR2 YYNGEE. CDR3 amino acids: CASRPGGSYTEAFF. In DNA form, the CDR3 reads TGTGCCAGCAGACCTGGGGGAAGCTACACTGAAGCTTTCTTT.

The CDR3 here is CASSQAQYGAGQSGANVLTF. As DNA, the CDR3 is TGCGCCAGCAGCCAAGCCCAGTACGGAGCGGGGCAATCTGGGGCCAACGTCCTGACTTTC. The chain combines TRBV4-1 with TRBJ2-6, with 7 bases lining up with TRBD2. This CDR3 has 20 amino acids. Germline loops: CDR1 MGHRA, CDR2 YSYEKL. Germline trimming cut 1 base from V and 1 base from J; bases unmatched to any gene: 13.

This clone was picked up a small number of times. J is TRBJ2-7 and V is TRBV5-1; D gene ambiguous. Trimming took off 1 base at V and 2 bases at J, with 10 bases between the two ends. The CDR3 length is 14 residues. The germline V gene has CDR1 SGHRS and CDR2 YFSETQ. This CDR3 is CASSLHLRPYEQYF. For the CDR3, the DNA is TGCGCCAGCAGCTTGCATCTGAGACCCTACGAGCAGTACTTC. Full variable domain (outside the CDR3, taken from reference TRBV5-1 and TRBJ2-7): KAGVTQTPRYLIKTRGQQVTLSCSPISGHRSVSWYQQTPGQGLQFLFEYFSETQRNKGNFPGRFSGRQFSNSRSEMNVSTLELGDSALYLCASSLHLRPYEQYFGPGTRLTVT.